The 5 T cell receptor beta chains below all came from one sample that was sequenced in a study of STAT3 mutations in large granular lymphocyte leukemia. Antigens of these TCRs are unknown. Clones were read by immunoSEQ multiplex PCR, and TCRdb kept only the in-frame ones, dropping some. Here the sample spans over 10,000 clones, about 90% being singletons. Findings of the study overall: Every T-cell large granular lymphocyte leukemia patient had at least one immunodominant TCR beta clonotype.

The sample comprised PBMCs. The receptor set was obtained from a human donor with T large granular lymphocyte leukemia. Some clones in this sample may be carry-over from other donors' samples.

The CDR3 DNA sequence: TGTGCCAGCAGCTTGGGGACAGGGCCCGAGCAGTACGTC. It translates to CASSLGTGPEQYV. The chain links TRBV5-4 to TRBJ2-7; TRBD1 aligns across 8 bases. CDR1 SGHNT and CDR2 YYREEE come from the germline V gene (reference sequence). CDR3 length equals 13 residues. J was trimmed by 6 bases and V by 0 bases; bases with no gene match: 2.

The chain couples TRBV7-8 to TRBJ2-1; no firm D call. Germline CDR1 SGHVS, CDR2 FQNEAQ. Deletions cut 6 bases from V and 1 base from J, with 7 bases between. There are 13 residues in the CDR3. The CDR3 nucleotides read TGTGCCAGCAGTACCCCTTCCTACAATGAGCAGTTCTTC. Its protein is CASSTPSYNEQFF.

J is TRBJ1-2 and V is TRBV5-1; no clear D gene. Germline V gene sequence: CDR1 SGHRS, CDR2 YFSETQ. The CDR3 is made up of 11 amino acids. The V end was cut by 7 bases, the J end by 5 bases, with 9 bases between. For the CDR3, the DNA is TGCGCCAGCGGGAGCGGGTATGGCTACACCTTC. Translating gives CASGSGYGYTF.

The chain has TRBV18 and TRBJ1-5; D is unclear. Germline V gene sequence: CDR1 KGHSH, CDR2 LQKENI. The CDR3 contains 15 residues. Trimming took 1 base from V and 7 from J, leaving 14 bases between them. The CDR3 nucleotides read TGTGCCAGCTCACCACAGGAGGGCAGAAGGCAGCCCCAGCATTTT. It encodes CASSPQEGRRQPQHF.

This sequence joins TRBV25-1 and TRBJ1-1; D remains unclear. Germline V lookup: CDR1 MGHDK, CDR2 SYGVNS. V was trimmed by 5 bases and J by 4 bases, leaving 8 bases between them. The CDR3 runs 12 residues. The CDR3 sequence is CASSFLGTEAFF. Written as DNA, the CDR3 is TGTGCCAGCAGTTTCTTGGGCACTGAAGCTTTCTTT.